These 5 T cell receptor beta chains came from one sample sequenced in a study of regulatory T cells in long-lasting Graves disease. The authors built TCR beta libraries using iRepertoire HTBI primers and Arm-PCR of CDR3 regions. TCRdb reprocessed the multiplex PCR reads with MiXCR, giving one entry per CDR3 protein. Seen here are more than 300,000 distinct CDR3 sequences, roughly 25% observed once, and the top ten hold around a quarter. Time point specified: persistent/refractory GD, antithyroid drugs over 5 years with positive TRAb. Isolated PBMC RNA provided the starting material for the TCR library. The sequences come from peripheral blood mononuclear cells (PBMCs), collected when the disease was refractory, from a patient treated with antithyroid drugs. These receptors originate from a woman in her forties with Graves disease.

This clonotype was recorded at least ten times. J is TRBJ1-2 and V is TRBV20-1; D is unclear. Trimming removed 3 bases from V and 0 bases from J, with 2 bases in between. Germline V gene sequence: CDR1 DFQATT, CDR2 SNEGSKA (reference sequence). This CDR3 is 11 amino acids long. CDR3 DNA sequence: TGCAGTGCTAGCGCTAACTATGGCTACACCTTC. Amino acids: CSASANYGYTF.

A few counts support this clonotype. The chain joins TRBV5-1 to TRBJ2-7, with D perhaps TRBD2 (6 bases). Deletions cut 5 bases from V and 3 bases from J, with 12 bases between. The CDR3 consists of 13 residues. Germline CDR1 reads SGHRS; CDR2 reads YFSETQ. The CDR3, as DNA: TGCGCCAGCAGGTCGGGAGTCAACTACGAGCAGTACTTC. Translation gives CASRSGVNYEQYF.

This clonotype appeared a few times. The gene calls are TRBV20-1 and TRBJ2-4; 7 nucleotides agree with TRBD2. Germline assignment: CDR1 DFQATT and CDR2 SNEGSKA (reference sequence). CDR3 length equals 19 residues. The junction had 15 bases not matched to a gene; V was cut back by 1 base and J by 0 bases. DNA of the CDR3: TGCAGTGCTAGAGTGACCACTCGCGGGAGAGTTATAGCCAAAAACATTCAGTACTTC. It translates to CSARVTTRGRVIAKNIQYF.

At least ten counts were recorded for this clonotype. CDR3 nucleotides: TGTGCCAGCAGCAATTTCTTCACGGTCTCTGGGGCCAACGTCCTGACTTTC. It yields the protein CASSNFFTVSGANVLTF. The chain employs TRBV28 and TRBJ2-6; D remains ambiguous. Looked up from germline, CDR1 is MDHEN and CDR2 is SYDVKM. V lost 6 bases, J lost 0 bases, and 15 bases lay in between. The CDR3 has 17 amino acids.

The chain carries TRBV7-9 and TRBJ1-5; no clear D. The length of the CDR3 is 12 residues. V lost 2 bases and J lost 7, with 6 bases in between. Looked up from germline, CDR1 is SEHNR and CDR2 is FQNEAQ (reference sequence). The CDR3, as DNA: TGTGCCAGCAGCTTATTGGACCAGCCCCAGCATTTT. It is translated as CASSLLDQPQHF.